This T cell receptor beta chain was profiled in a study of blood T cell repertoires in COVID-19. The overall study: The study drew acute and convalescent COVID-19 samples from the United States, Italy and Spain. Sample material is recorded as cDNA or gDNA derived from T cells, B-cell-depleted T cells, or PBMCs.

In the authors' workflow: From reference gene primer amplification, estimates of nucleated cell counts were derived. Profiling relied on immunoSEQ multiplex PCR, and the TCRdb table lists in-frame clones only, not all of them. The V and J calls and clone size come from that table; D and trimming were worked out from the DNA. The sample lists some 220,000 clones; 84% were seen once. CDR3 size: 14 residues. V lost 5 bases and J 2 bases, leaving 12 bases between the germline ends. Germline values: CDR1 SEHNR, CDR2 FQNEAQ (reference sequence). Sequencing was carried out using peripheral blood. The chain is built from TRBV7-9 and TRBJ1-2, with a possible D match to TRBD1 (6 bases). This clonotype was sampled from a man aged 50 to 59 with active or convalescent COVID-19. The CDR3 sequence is CASSRGQINYGYTF. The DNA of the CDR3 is TGTGCCAGCAGCCGAGGACAGATAAACTATGGCTACACCTTC.